A single sample gave rise to the 32 T cell receptor beta chains below, sequenced in a study of OX40 agonist ivuxolimab in advanced cancers. The method was immunoSEQ multiplex PCR; TCRdb's version includes in-frame clones alone and lacks a portion of them. Among 65,000 to 75,000 clones listed, 80% to 90% were seen once. Sequenced here: CD4+ or CD8+ T cells sorted from blood, sampled in a trial of the OX40 agonist ivuxolimab. The receptor set was obtained from an adult with an advanced solid tumor such as melanoma, head and neck, liver or kidney cancer.

The rearrangement links TRBV18 to TRBJ2-1, with TRBD2 as a possible D gene (5 bases). V dropped 5 bases and J dropped 2 bases, with 13 bases sitting between them. The CDR3 has 15 amino acids. CDR1 and CDR2 (germline): KGHSH, LQKENI. The CDR3 region is CASSEGGMTYNEQFF. Here the CDR3 DNA reads TGTGCCAGCTCAGAGGGTGGGATGACCTACAATGAGCAGTTCTTC.

V and J are TRBV18 and TRBJ1-1; D possibly corresponds to TRBD1 (6 bases). CDR1 KGHSH and CDR2 LQKENI come from the germline V gene. The ends were cut back, 4 bases at V and 4 bases at J, with 28 bases in the middle. The CDR3 length is 19 residues. CDR3 protein: CASSLGGGGPDAGGTEAFF. The CDR3 DNA reads as TGTGCCAGCTCACTTGGCGGTGGGGGCCCTGATGCGGGGGGCACTGAAGCTTTCTTT.

This clone was recorded only once. The chain couples TRBV30 to TRBJ1-2; D gene ambiguous. V was trimmed by 3 bases and J by 1 base, leaving 12 bases between them. The length of the CDR3 is 14 residues. Germline loops: CDR1 GTSNPN, CDR2 SVGIG (reference sequence). As DNA, the CDR3 is TGTGCCTGGAGCGCCTACGATTTTAACTATGGCTACACCTTC. Protein product: CAWSAYDFNYGYTF.

The rearrangement joins TRBV29-1 to TRBJ1-1; 7 bases align to TRBD1. V dropped 6 bases and J dropped 5; count of bases not matched to a gene: 3. Germline CDR1 and CDR2: SQVTM and ANQGSEA. The CDR3 sequence is 11 residues long. The CDR3 bases are TGCAGCGTCCGCAGGGGGACTGAAGCTTTCTTT. Amino acids: CSVRRGTEAFF.

This clone was detected only a few times. The chain couples TRBV5-1 to TRBJ2-1; D not resolved. V was cut by 2 bases and J by 4 bases, with 10 bases left in between. Germline V gene lookup returns CDR1 SGHRS and CDR2 YFSETQ. There are 14 residues in the CDR3. CDR3 nucleotides: TGCGCCAGCAGCTTTAGTGAGGCGTACAATGAGCAGTTCTTC. Protein sequence: CASSFSEAYNEQFF.

The chain is built from TRBV19 and TRBJ1-1; D remains unclear. V was trimmed by 3 bases and J by 4 bases, leaving 24 bases between them. The CDR3 consists of 18 residues. Germline V gene data show CDR1 as LNHDA and CDR2 as SQIVND (reference sequence). The CDR3 nucleotides are TGTGCCAGTAGTATGGGGTCGAGACGGAAGTTTCTACTCACTGAAGCTTTCTTT. It yields the protein CASSMGSRRKFLLTEAFF. The variable domain in full, with the rest retrieved from reference TRBV19 and TRBJ1-1, is DGGITQSPKYLFRKEGQNVTLSCEQNLNHDAMYWYRQDPGQGLRLIYYSQIVNDFQKGDIAEGYSVSREKKESFPLTVTSAQKNPTAFYLCASSMGSRRKFLLTEAFFGQGTRLTVV.

The chain carries TRBV5-1 and TRBJ2-3, with 8 bases that match TRBD2. CDR1 and CDR2 from the germline V gene are SGHRS and YFSETQ. After removal of 2 bases from V and 3 bases from J, the junction contained 2 bases not matched to a gene. The CDR3 loop spans 14 amino acids. The CDR3 nucleotides are TGCGCCAGCAGCTTTCCTAGCGGGACAGATACGCAGTATTTT. Translated: CASSFPSGTDTQYF.

This chain joins TRBV6-1 and TRBJ2-7; 9 nucleotides align to TRBD1. The germline CDR1 and CDR2 sequences are MNHNS and SASEGT. J was trimmed by 1 base and V by 4 bases; bases with no gene match: 5. The CDR3 totals 15 residues. CDR3 sequence (DNA): TGTGCCAGCAGTGTGACCGGGACAGGGTCCTACGAGCAGTACTTC. Residues: CASSVTGTGSYEQYF.

This clone was seen a single time. The chain employs TRBV18 and TRBJ1-1; D unresolved. The germline V gene encodes CDR1 KGHSH and CDR2 LQKENI. The CDR3 spans 16 residues. V was cut by 1 base and J by 3 bases, with 15 bases left in between. The CDR3 nucleotides read TGTGCCAGCTCACCACAGGCAGGTTCTCGGTACACTGAAGCTTTCTTT. Amino acids: CASSPQAGSRYTEAFF.

This chain joins TRBV5-1 and TRBJ2-3, with 7 bases identical to TRBD1. The CDR3 is made up of 14 amino acids. Trimming took 4 bases from V and 3 from J; bases not matched to a gene: 5. Germline-derived CDR1 and CDR2 are SGHRS and YFSETQ. The CDR3 DNA follows: TGCGCCAGCAGCAACCCACAGGGGACAGATACGCAGTATTTT. Protein product: CASSNPQGTDTQYF.

The chain carries TRBV28 and TRBJ2-5, with a possible D match to TRBD2 (6 bases). V was trimmed by 2 bases and J by 7 bases, leaving 8 bases between them. The CDR3 is made up of 12 amino acids. CDR1 and CDR2 (germline): MDHEN, SYDVKM. CDR3 nucleotides: TGTGCCAGCAGTTTAGAGGAGGGGACCCAGTACTTC. It is translated as CASSLEEGTQYF.

The chain carries TRBV9 and TRBJ2-1; 8 positions match TRBD2. Trimming cost V 3 bases and J 7 bases; bases outside gene matches: 9. This CDR3 comprises 15 residues. The germline V gene encodes CDR1 SGDLS and CDR2 YYNGEE. The CDR3 DNA follows: TGTGCCAGCAGCGGGGTTGGGAGCGGGAGAAATGAGCAGTTCTTC. Translated, it gives CASSGVGSGRNEQFF.

This clone was seen a single time. V is TRBV7-8 and J is TRBJ1-4, with D perhaps TRBD1 (6 bases). CDR1 and CDR2 from the germline V gene are SGHVS and FQNEAQ. The CDR3 loop spans 14 amino acids. Trimming removed 5 bases at V and 4 bases at J, with 11 bases between. CDR3 sequence: CASSLTGSNEKLFF. CDR3 bases: TGTGCCAGCAGCCTTACAGGGAGTAATGAAAAACTGTTTTTT.

This clone occurred once. The chain joins TRBV5-1 to TRBJ2-5; 10 nucleotides align to TRBD2. Germline assignment: CDR1 SGHRS and CDR2 YFSETQ. Trimming at V came to 4 bases and at J to 3 bases, leaving 3 bases not matched to a gene. The CDR3 loop spans 14 amino acids. The CDR3 loop is CASSAGLAEETQYF. For the CDR3, the DNA is TGCGCCAGCAGCGCCGGACTAGCGGAAGAGACCCAGTACTTC.

Written as DNA, the CDR3 is TGTGCCAGCAGCCCCGACAGGGCTGAAGGCTACACCTTC. Translating gives CASSPDRAEGYTF. The V call is TRBV7-3, the J call TRBJ1-2; TRBD1 matches 7 bases. Looked up from germline, CDR1 is SGHTA and CDR2 is FQGTGA. With 5 bases clipped from V and 8 bases from J, the junction kept 8 bases outside the gene matches. CDR3 length equals 13 residues. Variable domain in full (rest from reference TRBV7-3 and TRBJ1-2): GAGVSQTPSNKVTEKGKYVELRCDPISGHTALYWYRQSLGQGPEFLIYFQGTGAADDSGLPNDRFFAVRPEGSVSTLKIQRTERGDSAVYLCASSPDRAEGYTFGSGTRLTVV.

The V and J genes are TRBV10-3 and TRBJ2-5; 7 nucleotides line up with TRBD2. V gave up 10 bases and J gave up 5 bases; unmatched junction bases: 13. The CDR3 length is 14 residues. Germline-derived CDR1 and CDR2 are ENHRY and SYGVKD. The CDR3 loop is CATKGGGRHETQYF. The CDR3 DNA is TGTGCCACCAAGGGCGGCGGGAGACACGAGACCCAGTACTTC.

The rearrangement joins TRBV28 to TRBJ1-1; 7 bases align to TRBD1. The germline CDR1 and CDR2 sequences are MDHEN and SYDVKM. The CDR3 is 14 residues long. With V trimmed by 1 base and J by 6 bases, 5 bases remained unmatched. CDR3 in amino acids: CASSLYRGRAEAFF. CDR3 sequence (DNA): TGTGCCAGCAGTTTATACAGGGGAAGGGCTGAAGCTTTCTTT.

This chain connects TRBV6-5 to TRBJ2-7, with 7 nucleotides matching TRBD1. This CDR3 comprises 15 residues. Losses at the gene ends were 6 bases for V and 5 bases for J; bases not matched to a gene: 13. Germline V gene data show CDR1 as MNHEY and CDR2 as SVGAGI. The chain's CDR3 is CASSSPRQGIHEQYF. CDR3 coding DNA: TGTGCCAGCAGCTCGCCGAGACAGGGAATCCACGAGCAGTACTTC.

The gene calls are TRBV19 and TRBJ2-3; D gene uncertain. The V end lost 3 bases, the J end lost 10 bases, and 17 bases lay between the germline ends. Per germline, CDR1 LNHDA and CDR2 SQIVND (reference sequence). The CDR3 runs 14 residues. In DNA, the CDR3 is TGTGCCAGTAGTATCAAGAATAGCCCGGATGCGCAGTATTTT. Translating it yields CASSIKNSPDAQYF. The whole variable domain, filled in from reference TRBV19 and TRBJ2-3, reads DGGITQSPKYLFRKEGQNVTLSCEQNLNHDAMYWYRQDPGQGLRLIYYSQIVNDFQKGDIAEGYSVSREKKESFPLTVTSAQKNPTAFYLCASSIKNSPDAQYFGPGTRLTVL.

This clone occurred once. The rearrangement links TRBV29-1 to TRBJ1-2, with TRBD1 matching over 8 bases. The length of the CDR3 is 14 residues. Germline CDR1 is SQVTM and CDR2 is ANQGSEA. Here the CDR3 reads CSTRTGQGQWGYTF. CDR3 in DNA: TGCAGTACTCGTACAGGACAGGGACAGTGGGGCTACACCTTC. The full variable domain, with the rest looked up from reference TRBV29-1 and TRBJ1-2, is SAVISQKPSRDICQRGTSLTIQCQVDSQVTMMFWYRQQPGQSLTLIATANQGSEATYESGFVIDKFPISRPNLTFSTLTVSNMSPEDSSIYLCSTRTGQGQWGYTFGSGTRLTVV.

This sequence joins TRBV2 and TRBJ2-6, with D perhaps matching TRBD1 (5 bases). The CDR3 runs to 16 residues. Deletions cut 6 bases from V and 0 bases from J, with 12 bases between. The germline V gene encodes CDR1 SNHLY and CDR2 FYNNEI. CDR3 in amino acids: CASSPRGGSGANVLTF. For the CDR3, the DNA is TGTGCCAGCAGCCCAAGGGGTGGCTCTGGGGCCAACGTCCTGACTTTC. The variable domain in full, completed from reference TRBV2 and TRBJ2-6, reads EPEVTQTPSHQVTQMGQEVILRCVPISNHLYFYWYRQILGQKVEFLVSFYNNEISEKSEIFDDQFSVERPDGSNFTLKIRSTKLEDSAMYFCASSPRGGSGANVLTFGAGSRLTVL.

The chain is built from TRBV2 and TRBJ2-2; D ambiguous. Trimming stripped 3 bases from V and 1 base from J, with 12 bases between. This CDR3 has 16 amino acids. Germline V lookup: CDR1 SNHLY, CDR2 FYNNEI. The DNA of the CDR3 is TGTGCCAGCAGTGAGCAATCAGGCGAGAACACCGGGGAGCTGTTTTTT. It yields the protein CASSEQSGENTGELFF.

The chain recombines TRBV11-1 with TRBJ2-3; TRBD2 aligns across 12 bases. Germline CDR1 SGHAT, CDR2 FQDESV (reference sequence). The CDR3 covers 14 residues. Trimming removed 7 bases from V and 6 bases from J; junction bases left unmatched: 5. The CDR3 here is CASTRLAGGDTQYF. The CDR3 DNA is TGTGCCAGCACCCGGCTAGCGGGAGGGGATACGCAGTATTTT. The variable domain in full, completed from reference TRBV11-1 and TRBJ2-3, reads EAEVAQSPRYKITEKSQAVAFWCDPISGHATLYWYRQILGQGPELLVQFQDESVVDDSQLPKDRFSAERLKGVDSTLKIQPAELGDSAMYLCASTRLAGGDTQYFGPGTRLTVL.

The chain couples TRBV5-4 to TRBJ2-5, with D unresolved. Trimming took off 6 bases at V and 5 bases at J, with 8 bases between the two ends. CDR1 is SGHNT, CDR2 YYREEE, per germline (reference sequence). This CDR3 contains 11 residues. For the CDR3, the DNA is TGTGCCAGCAAGGGCGCGGAGACCCAGTACTTC. This sequence encodes CASKGAETQYF.

V gene TRBV30 combines with J gene TRBJ2-1; possibly TRBD1 for D (5 bases). The V end was cut by 2 bases, the J end by 7 bases, with 9 bases between. The CDR3 is 12 amino acids. CDR1 is GTSNPN and CDR2 is SVGIG in the germline V gene (reference sequence). CDR3 loop: CAWSSTGNEQFF. The CDR3 nucleotides read TGTGCCTGGAGTTCAACAGGTAATGAGCAGTTCTTC.

The chain has TRBV4-2 and TRBJ2-3; D might be TRBD2 (6 bases). V gave up 4 bases and J gave up 0 bases, with 11 bases separating them. Germline V gene sequence: CDR1 LGHNA, CDR2 YNFKEQ. The CDR3 runs to 15 residues. CDR3 loop: CASSPRERSTDTQYF. In DNA form, the CDR3 reads TGTGCCAGCAGCCCTCGGGAGAGGAGCACAGATACGCAGTATTTT.

The chain employs TRBV4-3 and TRBJ2-1, with TRBD1 matching 8 bases. The germline CDR1 and CDR2 sequences are LGHNA and YSLEER. V was pared by 4 bases and J by 0 bases, with 20 bases of the junction left unmatched. The CDR3 length is 21 residues. The DNA of the CDR3 is TGCGCCAGCAGCCCAGATCCCGCCCGTCCGACAGGGGTACCCTCCTACAATGAGCAGTTCTTC. Its protein is CASSPDPARPTGVPSYNEQFF.

In this sample, this clone turned up once. The chain is built from TRBV5-4 and TRBJ2-5; 9 bases are a match to TRBD1. Per germline, CDR1 SGHNT and CDR2 YYREEE (reference sequence). This CDR3 spans 15 amino acids. Germline trimming cut 2 bases from V and 5 bases from J; bases unmatched to any gene: 7. CDR3 nucleotides: TGTGCCAGCAGCTTCCCAACAGGGGGCTCGGAGACCCAGTACTTC. Protein: CASSFPTGGSETQYF.

The gene calls are TRBV5-4 and TRBJ2-4; the D call may be TRBD1 or TRBD2 (6 bases each). The ends were cut back, 0 bases at V and 0 bases at J, with 13 bases in the middle. There are 17 residues in the CDR3. Germline values: CDR1 SGHNT, CDR2 YYREEE (reference sequence). The CDR3 DNA sequence: TGTGCCAGCAGCTTGGATGGGGGGCTAGGAGCCAAAAACATTCAGTACTTC. Translating it yields CASSLDGGLGAKNIQYF.

The chain links TRBV19 to TRBJ2-4; no definite D call. CDR3 size: 13 residues. The germline gives CDR1 LNHDA, CDR2 SQIVND (reference sequence). V lost 1 base and J lost 1, with 2 bases in between. CDR3 amino acids: CASSIGAKNIQYF. The CDR3 region has the DNA TGTGCCAGTAGTATAGGGGCCAAAAACATTCAGTACTTC.

This clone was counted a single time. The chain recombines TRBV30 with TRBJ1-5; 7 positions agree with TRBD1. Germline V gene lookup returns CDR1 GTSNPN and CDR2 SVGIG (reference sequence). The CDR3 covers 14 residues. The V segment lost 2 bases and the J segment 2 bases; nucleotides outside the gene matches: 3. CDR3: CAWSLTGGNQPQHF. The CDR3, as DNA: TGTGCCTGGAGTTTAACAGGGGGCAATCAGCCCCAGCATTTT.

The chain has TRBV23-1 and TRBJ2-2; 9 bases agree with TRBD1. TRBV23-1 is assigned to the ORF class and has an uncertain function. CDR3 length: 15 amino acids. The junction had 5 bases not matched to a gene; V was cut back by 3 bases and J by 6 bases. In nucleotides, the CDR3 is TGCGCCAGCAGTCAGACGGGACAGGGTTCCGGGGAGCTGTTTTTT. Translation: CASSQTGQGSGELFF.